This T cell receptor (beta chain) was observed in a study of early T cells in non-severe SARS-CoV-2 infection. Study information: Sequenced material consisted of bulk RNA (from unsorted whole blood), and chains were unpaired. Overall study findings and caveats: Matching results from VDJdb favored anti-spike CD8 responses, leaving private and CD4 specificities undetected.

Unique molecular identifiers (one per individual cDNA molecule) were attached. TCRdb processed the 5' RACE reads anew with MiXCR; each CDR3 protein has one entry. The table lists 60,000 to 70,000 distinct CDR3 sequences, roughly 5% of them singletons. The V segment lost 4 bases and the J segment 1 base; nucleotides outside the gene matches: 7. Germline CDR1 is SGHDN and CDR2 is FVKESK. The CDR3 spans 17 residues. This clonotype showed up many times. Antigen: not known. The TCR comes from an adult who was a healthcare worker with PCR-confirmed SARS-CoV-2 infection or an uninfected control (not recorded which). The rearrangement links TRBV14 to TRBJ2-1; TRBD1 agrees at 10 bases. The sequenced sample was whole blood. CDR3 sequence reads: CASSPWTGGKSYNEQFF. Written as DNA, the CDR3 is TGTGCCAGCAGCCCTTGGACAGGGGGGAAGTCCTACAATGAGCAGTTCTTC.